This T cell receptor (beta chain) was recorded in a study of cytomegalovirus exposure and HLA in healthy donors. 13 Jbeta primers and 60 Vbeta primers were used for the PCR. Sequenced by immunoSEQ multiplex PCR; TCRdb stores in-frame clones only, minus some. The sample has 90,000 to 150,000 clones; 78% are singletons. In germline, CDR1 is SGHKS, CDR2 YYEKEE (reference sequence). Trimming removed 3 bases from V and 0 bases from J; junction bases left unmatched: 4. This CDR3 region has 15 residues. This chain uses TRBV5-5 with TRBJ2-3; 7 bases agree with TRBD1. Material for sequencing was PBMCs. The source of this sequence is a woman in her twenties or thirties in good health and CMV-seropositive. CDR3 region: CASSSGTASTDTQYF. The DNA of the CDR3 is TGTGCCAGCAGCTCCGGGACAGCTAGCACAGATACGCAGTATTTT.